One sample yielded the 11 T cell receptor beta chains listed below, sequenced in a study of T cells in Graves' hyperthyroidism and ophthalmopathy. RNA transcripts yielded amplified TCR beta CDR3 regions. First-round RT-PCR of the TCR CDR3 relied on the HTBI primer set. TCRdb ran MiXCR on the multiplex PCR reads and lists one entry per CDR3 protein. The sample shows about 350,000 distinct CDR3 sequences, approximately 13% of them seen only once. Sequenced sample: blood. The receptors come from a woman aged 30 to 39 with Graves' hyperthyroidism.

This clonotype was recorded at least ten times. The rearrangement joins TRBV27 to TRBJ1-5; 7 positions agree with TRBD1. Germline CDR1 is MNHEY and CDR2 is SMNVEV (reference sequence). The CDR3 has 13 amino acids. J was trimmed by 6 bases and V by 6 bases; bases with no gene match: 5. This CDR3 reads CASSTGVGQPQHF. In DNA, the CDR3 is TGTGCCAGCAGCACAGGGGTTGGTCAGCCCCAGCATTTT.

This clonotype was counted ten times or more. The chain combines TRBV6-2 or TRBV6-3 with TRBJ1-1, with D possibly being TRBD1 (5 bases). Germline V gives CDR1 MNHEY, CDR2 SVGEGT. This CDR3 is built from 14 residues. V lost 5 bases and J lost 1, with 11 bases in between. The CDR3 loop is CASSPPTGNTEAFF. DNA for the CDR3: TGTGCCAGCAGTCCCCCCACAGGGAACACTGAAGCTTTCTTT.

There are many counts of this clonotype. In nucleotides, the CDR3 is TGCAGTGCTAGAGTAGTACAGGGCGTCGGGGAGCAGTACTTC. The encoded protein is CSARVVQGVGEQYF. The V and J genes are TRBV20-1 and TRBJ2-7; tentative D call: TRBD1 (6 bases). The germline V gene encodes CDR1 DFQATT and CDR2 SNEGSKA (reference sequence). The V and J ends lost 1 base and 7 bases respectively, with 17 bases between them. The CDR3 length is 14 residues.

There are many counts of this clonotype. This chain joins TRBV15 and TRBJ1-5; no clear D. Germline V lookup: CDR1 LNHNV, CDR2 YYDKDF (reference sequence). There are 14 residues in the CDR3. Trimming took 5 bases from V and 3 from J, leaving 11 bases between them. Here the CDR3 reads CATSGRSNNQPQHF. Here the CDR3 DNA reads TGTGCCACCAGCGGGAGGAGCAACAATCAGCCCCAGCATTTT. The full variable domain, rest sourced from reference TRBV15 and TRBJ1-5, is DAMVIQNPRYQVTQFGKPVTLSCSQTLNHNVMYWYQQKSSQAPKLLFHYYDKDFNNEADTPDNFQSRRPNTSFCFLDIRSPGLGDTAMYLCATSGRSNNQPQHFGDGTRLSIL.

This chain connects TRBV20-1 to TRBJ2-1; TRBD2 agrees at 7 bases. The junction had 12 bases not matched to a gene; V was cut back by 3 bases and J by 1 base. This CDR3 is built from 17 residues. Germline CDR1 is DFQATT and CDR2 is SNEGSKA (reference sequence). This chain's CDR3 is CSASDWRSGKSYNEQFF. The CDR3, as DNA: TGCAGTGCTAGCGACTGGAGGAGCGGGAAATCCTACAATGAGCAGTTCTTC.

This clonotype was observed at least ten times. The J gene is TRBJ1-2, the V gene TRBV12-3 or TRBV12-4, with D hard to call. The CDR3 runs to 15 residues. Between the trimmed V and J ends, which lost 4 bases and 5 bases, there was a span of 17 bases. This CDR3 is CASSSPPEGQYGYTF. For the CDR3, the DNA is TGTGCCAGCAGTTCCCCCCCAGAAGGCCAGTATGGCTACACCTTC.

The sample holds one count of this clonotype. The chain links TRBV20-1 to TRBJ2-1; 9 bases fit TRBD2. CDR3 length: 16 amino acids. V shed 1 base, J shed 2 bases, and the junction held 6 bases outside the gene matches. Germline V lookup: CDR1 DFQATT, CDR2 SNEGSKA (reference sequence). CDR3 coding DNA: TGCAGTGCTAGAGCCGAAAGACTAGCGGCCTACAATGAGCAGTTCTTC. Protein sequence: CSARAERLAAYNEQFF.

The chain couples TRBV7-9 to TRBJ1-2; 7 bases are shared with TRBD1. From germline, CDR1 is SEHNR and CDR2 FQNEAQ (reference sequence). Trimming took 2 bases from V and 4 from J; bases not matched to a gene: 4. This CDR3 comprises 14 residues. The CDR3 region is CASSLLGTVYGYTF. CDR3 DNA sequence: TGTGCCAGCAGCTTATTAGGGACAGTCTATGGCTACACCTTC.

This clonotype has at least ten counts. The rearrangement uses TRBV2 and TRBJ2-3, with D possibly being TRBD2 (8 bases). This CDR3 comprises 24 residues. V lost 6 bases, J lost 4 bases, and 44 bases lay in between. CDR1 and CDR2 from the germline V gene are SNHLY and FYNNEI. As DNA, the CDR3 is TGTGCCAGCAGGACACCCAACAGGGGCCAGCGGGAGCCGGTTGCGTCGGGCAAACCAGATACGCAGTATTTT. Protein sequence: CASRTPNRGQREPVASGKPDTQYF.

The sample holds many counts of this clonotype. This chain uses TRBV5-6 with TRBJ2-3, with 9 bases lining up with TRBD1. J lost 5 bases, V lost 4 bases, and 8 bases had no gene match. Per the germline V gene, CDR1 is SGHDT and CDR2 is YYEEEE. The CDR3 is 15 amino acids. As DNA, the CDR3 is TGTGCCAGCAGCCGCTGGGACAGGGAAGGAGATACGCAGTATTTT. This encodes CASSRWDREGDTQYF.

This clonotype was picked up many times. This rearrangement joins TRBV20-1 to TRBJ1-1, with 9 positions matching TRBD1. CDR1 is DFQATT, CDR2 SNEGSKA, per germline (reference sequence). V shed 2 bases and J 1 base; nucleotides not matched to a gene: 2. The CDR3 loop spans 14 amino acids. CDR3 nucleotides: TGCAGTGCTAGACGGGACAGGGCGAACACTGAAGCTTTCTTT. This gives the protein CSARRDRANTEAFF.